These 2 T cell receptor beta chains were all obtained from the same sample, sequenced in a study of chemoradiotherapy in HPV16-positive cancers. Repertoires were generated with immunoSEQ multiplex PCR, while TCRdb's copy carries only in-frame clones and drops some. The sample holds about 6,500 clones; over 75% are singletons and the top ten take roughly 1.8%. This sample comprised blood, obtained from a patient who underwent chemoradiotherapy. Source of these receptors: a human donor with HPV-associated anogenital cancer.

The V call is TRBV7-9, the J call TRBJ2-1; possible D gene TRBD2, 7 bases. In germline, CDR1 is SEHNR, CDR2 FQNEAQ (reference sequence). The CDR3 loop spans 14 amino acids. The V end lost 5 bases, the J end lost 7 bases, and 15 bases lay between the germline ends. CDR3 DNA: TGTGCCAGCAGCGCGGGGGCACCGCGGAATGAGCAGTTCTTC. It is translated as CASSAGAPRNEQFF.

V gene TRBV7-9 combines with J gene TRBJ1-2; D is perhaps TRBD1 (6 bases). Trimming took off 1 base at V and 4 bases at J, with 13 bases between the two ends. The germline gives CDR1 SEHNR, CDR2 FQNEAQ (reference sequence). The CDR3 runs to 15 residues. CDR3 in DNA: TGTGCCAGCAGCTTAGACCCAGGGGCGGGCTATGGCTACACCTTC. Translation gives CASSLDPGAGYGYTF.